This T cell receptor (beta chain) derives from a study of T-cell reconstitution after alpha-beta-depleted transplantation in children. The CDR3 is made up of 14 amino acids. The germline gives CDR1 SEHNR, CDR2 FQNEAQ (reference sequence). V lost 2 bases to trimming and J lost 4 bases, with 12 bases between them. Unique molecular identifiers were used to barcode this TCRbeta library. TCRdb reanalysed the PCR reads using MiXCR and keeps one entry per CDR3 protein. The sample yields some 590,000 distinct CDR3 sequences, 10% to 13% seen once. The sequenced sample was PBMCs from the stem cell graft donor, obtained from the stem cell graft. This chain links TRBV7-9 with TRBJ2-7; no clear D gene. The receptor comes from a human donor who donated a stem cell graft to a child with acute myeloid leukemia. In nucleotides, the CDR3 is TGTGCCAGCAGCTTACAGGTCAAAAATTACGAGCAGTACTTC. The encoded protein is CASSLQVKNYEQYF. Combining the CDR3 with reference TRBV7-9 and TRBJ2-7 gives the whole variable domain DTGVSQNPRHKITKRGQNVTFRCDPISEHNRLYWYRQTLGQGPEFLTYFQNEAQLEKSRLLSDRFSAERPKGSFSTLEIQRTEQGDSAMYLCASSLQVKNYEQYFGPGTRLTVT.